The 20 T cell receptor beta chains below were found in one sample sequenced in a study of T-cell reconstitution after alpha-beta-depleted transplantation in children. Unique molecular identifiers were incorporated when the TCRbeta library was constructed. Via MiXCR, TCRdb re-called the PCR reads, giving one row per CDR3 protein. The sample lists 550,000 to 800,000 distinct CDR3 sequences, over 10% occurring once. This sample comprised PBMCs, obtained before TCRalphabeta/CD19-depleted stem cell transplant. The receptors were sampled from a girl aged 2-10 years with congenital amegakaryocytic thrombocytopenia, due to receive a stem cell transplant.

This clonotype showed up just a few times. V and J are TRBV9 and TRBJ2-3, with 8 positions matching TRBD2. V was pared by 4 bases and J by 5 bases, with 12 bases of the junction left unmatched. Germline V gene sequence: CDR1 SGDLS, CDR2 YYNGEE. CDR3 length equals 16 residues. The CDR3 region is CASSSISGEAGDTQYF. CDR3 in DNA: TGTGCCAGCAGCTCTATTAGCGGGGAAGCGGGAGATACGCAGTATTTT.

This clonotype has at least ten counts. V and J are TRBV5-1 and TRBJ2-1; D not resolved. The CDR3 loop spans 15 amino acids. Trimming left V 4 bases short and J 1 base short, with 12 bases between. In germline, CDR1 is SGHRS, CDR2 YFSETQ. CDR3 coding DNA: TGCGCCAGCAGCCCTTACCGGGCGTCCTACAATGAGCAGTTCTTC. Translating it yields CASSPYRASYNEQFF. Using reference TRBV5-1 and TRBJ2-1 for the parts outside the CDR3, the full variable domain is KAGVTQTPRYLIKTRGQQVTLSCSPISGHRSVSWYQQTPGQGLQFLFEYFSETQRNKGNFPGRFSGRQFSNSRSEMNVSTLELGDSALYLCASSPYRASYNEQFFGPGTRLTVL.

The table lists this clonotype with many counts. The CDR3 protein is CASSREGAGSGNIQYF. The CDR3 coding sequence is TGCGCCAGCAGCCGGGAAGGGGCGGGATCAGGAAACATTCAGTACTTC. The chain is built from TRBV5-1 and TRBJ2-4, with D possibly matching TRBD2 (6 bases). This CDR3 is built from 16 residues. Deletions cut 4 bases from V and 6 bases from J, with 20 bases between. Germline assignment: CDR1 SGHRS and CDR2 YFSETQ.

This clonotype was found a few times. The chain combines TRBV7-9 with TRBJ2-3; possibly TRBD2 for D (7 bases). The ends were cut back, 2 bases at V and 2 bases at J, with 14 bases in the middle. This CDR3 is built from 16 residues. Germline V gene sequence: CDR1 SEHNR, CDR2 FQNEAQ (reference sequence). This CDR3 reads CASSLSRAGATDTQYF. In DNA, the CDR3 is TGTGCCAGCAGCTTATCCCGGGCGGGGGCCACAGATACGCAGTATTTT.

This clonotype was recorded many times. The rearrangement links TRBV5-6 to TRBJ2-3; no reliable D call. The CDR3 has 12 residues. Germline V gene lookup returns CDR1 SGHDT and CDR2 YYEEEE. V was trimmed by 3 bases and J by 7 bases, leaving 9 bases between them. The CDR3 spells CASSSGRNTQYF. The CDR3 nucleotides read TGTGCCAGCAGCTCCGGACGGAATACGCAGTATTTT.

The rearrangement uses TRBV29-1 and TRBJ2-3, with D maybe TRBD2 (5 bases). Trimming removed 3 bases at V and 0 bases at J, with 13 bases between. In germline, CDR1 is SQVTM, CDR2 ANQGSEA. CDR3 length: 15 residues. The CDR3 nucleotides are TGCAGCGTTGACTCTGGTCGGGGTAGCACAGATACGCAGTATTTT. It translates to CSVDSGRGSTDTQYF.

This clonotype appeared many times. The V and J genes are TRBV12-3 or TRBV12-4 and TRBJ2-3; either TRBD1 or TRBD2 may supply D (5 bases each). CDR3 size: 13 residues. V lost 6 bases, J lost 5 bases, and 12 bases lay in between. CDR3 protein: CASSPGTEDTQYF. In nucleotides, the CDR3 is TGTGCCAGCAGCCCTGGGACGGAAGATACGCAGTATTTT.

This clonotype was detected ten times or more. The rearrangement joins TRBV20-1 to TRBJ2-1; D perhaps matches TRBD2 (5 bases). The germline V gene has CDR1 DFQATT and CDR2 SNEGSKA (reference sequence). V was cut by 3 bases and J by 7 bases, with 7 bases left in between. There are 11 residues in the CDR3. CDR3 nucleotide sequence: TGCAGTGCTAGCGGGGTGAATGAGCAGTTCTTC. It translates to CSASGVNEQFF.

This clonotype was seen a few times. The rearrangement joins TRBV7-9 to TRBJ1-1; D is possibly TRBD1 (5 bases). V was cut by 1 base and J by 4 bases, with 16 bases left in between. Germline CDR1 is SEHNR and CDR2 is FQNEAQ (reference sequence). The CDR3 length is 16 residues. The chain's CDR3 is CASSLVYVGGGTEAFF. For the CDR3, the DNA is TGTGCCAGCAGCTTAGTTTACGTTGGCGGGGGCACTGAAGCTTTCTTT.

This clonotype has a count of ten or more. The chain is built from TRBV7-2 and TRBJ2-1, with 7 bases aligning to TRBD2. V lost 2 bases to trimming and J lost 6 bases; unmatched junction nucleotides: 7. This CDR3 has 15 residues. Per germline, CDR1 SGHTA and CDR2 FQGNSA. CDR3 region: CASSLSGLDPNEQFF. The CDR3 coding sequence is TGTGCCAGCAGCTTATCCGGACTAGACCCCAATGAGCAGTTCTTC.

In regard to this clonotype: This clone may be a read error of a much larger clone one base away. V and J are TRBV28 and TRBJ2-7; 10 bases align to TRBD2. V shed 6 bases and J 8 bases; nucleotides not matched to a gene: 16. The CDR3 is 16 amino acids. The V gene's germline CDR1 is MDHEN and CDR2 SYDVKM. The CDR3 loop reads CASSSLAGLAPYKQYF. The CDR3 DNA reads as TGTGCCAGCAGCTCACTAGCGGGATTGGCCCCTTACAAGCAGTACTTC.

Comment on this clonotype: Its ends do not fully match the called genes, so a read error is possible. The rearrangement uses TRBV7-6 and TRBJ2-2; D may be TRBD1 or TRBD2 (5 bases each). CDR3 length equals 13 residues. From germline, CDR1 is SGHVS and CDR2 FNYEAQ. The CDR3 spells CASSELEAGDLFF. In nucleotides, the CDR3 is TGTGCCAGCAGCGAGCTCGAGGCCGGGGACCTGTTTTTT.

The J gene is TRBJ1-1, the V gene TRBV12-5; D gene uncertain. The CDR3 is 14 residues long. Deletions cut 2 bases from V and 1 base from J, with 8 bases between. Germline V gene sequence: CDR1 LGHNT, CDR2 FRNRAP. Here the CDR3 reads CASGLLKGNTEAFF. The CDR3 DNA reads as TGTGCTAGTGGTTTGTTGAAGGGGAACACTGAAGCTTTCTTT.

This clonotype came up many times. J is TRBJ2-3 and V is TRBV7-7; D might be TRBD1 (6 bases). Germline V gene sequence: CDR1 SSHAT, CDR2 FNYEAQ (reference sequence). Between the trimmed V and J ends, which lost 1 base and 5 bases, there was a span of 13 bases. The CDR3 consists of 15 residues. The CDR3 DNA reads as TGTGCCAGCAGCTTAGGGTTGGGGGCGCGAGATACGCAGTATTTT. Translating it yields CASSLGLGARDTQYF.

CDR3 in amino acids: CATTLGDTQYF. The DNA of the CDR3 is TGCGCCACCACCTTGGGGGATACGCAGTATTTT. V and J are TRBV5-1 and TRBJ2-3; no clear D gene. Germline V gene data show CDR1 as SGHRS and CDR2 as YFSETQ. The CDR3 totals 11 residues. Trimming took off 9 bases at V and 6 bases at J, with 11 bases between the two ends. The variable domain in full, completed from reference TRBV5-1 and TRBJ2-3, reads KAGVTQTPRYLIKTRGQQVTLSCSPISGHRSVSWYQQTPGQGLQFLFEYFSETQRNKGNFPGRFSGRQFSNSRSEMNVSTLELGDSALYLCATTLGDTQYFGPGTRLTVL.

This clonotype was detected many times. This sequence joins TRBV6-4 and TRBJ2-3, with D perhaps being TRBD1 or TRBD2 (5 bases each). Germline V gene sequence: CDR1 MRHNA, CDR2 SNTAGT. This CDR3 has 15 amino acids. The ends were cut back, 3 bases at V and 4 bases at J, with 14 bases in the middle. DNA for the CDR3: TGTGCCAGCAGTGATAATGGGGGAGAAGCAGATACGCAGTATTTT. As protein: CASSDNGGEADTQYF.

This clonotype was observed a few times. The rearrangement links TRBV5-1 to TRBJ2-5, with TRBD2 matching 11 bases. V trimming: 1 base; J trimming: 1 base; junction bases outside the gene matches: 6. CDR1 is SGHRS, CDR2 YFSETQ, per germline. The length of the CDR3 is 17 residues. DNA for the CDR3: TGCGCCAGCAGCTTGACTAGCGGGAGAGGGGGCCAAGAGACCCAGTACTTC. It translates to CASSLTSGRGGQETQYF.

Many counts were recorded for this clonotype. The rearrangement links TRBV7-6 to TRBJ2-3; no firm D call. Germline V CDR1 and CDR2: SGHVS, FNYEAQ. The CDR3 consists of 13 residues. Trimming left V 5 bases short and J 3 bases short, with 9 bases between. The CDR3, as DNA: TGTGCCAGCAGCCCTAGGATTACAGATACGCAGTATTTT. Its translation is CASSPRITDTQYF.

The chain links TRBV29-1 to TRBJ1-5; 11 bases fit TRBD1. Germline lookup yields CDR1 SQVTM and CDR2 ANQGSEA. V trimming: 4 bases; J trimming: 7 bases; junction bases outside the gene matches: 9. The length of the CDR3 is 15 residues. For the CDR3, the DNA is TGCAGCGTTGTAACTCAGGGACAGGGGGAACAGCCCCAGCATTTT. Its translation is CSVVTQGQGEQPQHF.

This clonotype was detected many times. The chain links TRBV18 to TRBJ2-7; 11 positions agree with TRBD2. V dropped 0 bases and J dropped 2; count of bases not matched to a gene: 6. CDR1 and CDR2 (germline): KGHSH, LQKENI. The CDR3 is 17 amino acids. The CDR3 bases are TGTGCCAGCTCACCACCAACTAGCGGGAGAAGCGCCTACGAGCAGTACTTC. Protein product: CASSPPTSGRSAYEQYF.